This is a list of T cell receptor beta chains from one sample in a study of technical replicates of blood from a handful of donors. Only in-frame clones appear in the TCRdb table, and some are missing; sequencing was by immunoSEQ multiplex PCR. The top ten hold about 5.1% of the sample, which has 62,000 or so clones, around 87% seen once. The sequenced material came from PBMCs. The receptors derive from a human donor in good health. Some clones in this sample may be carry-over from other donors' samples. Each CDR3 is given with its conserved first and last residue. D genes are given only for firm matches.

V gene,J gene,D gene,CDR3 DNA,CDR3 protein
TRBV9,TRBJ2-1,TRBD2,TGTGCCAGCAGCGGGGGGGGACTAGCGGCTTACAATGAGCAGTTCTTC,CASSGGGLAAYNEQFF
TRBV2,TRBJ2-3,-,TGTGCCAGCACTTTGCGTGATACGCAGTATTTT,CASTLRDTQYF
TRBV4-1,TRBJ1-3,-,TGCGCCAGCAGCCAAGGGGTTACTACGAGCTTCTCTGGAAACACCATATATTTT,CASSQGVTTSFSGNTIYF
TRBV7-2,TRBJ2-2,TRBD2,TGTGCCAGCAGCTCCCAGCGGGGTAACACCGGGGAGCTGTTTTTT,CASSSQRGNTGELFF
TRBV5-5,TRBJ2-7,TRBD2,TGTGCCAGCAGCTTAGGTTTAGCGGGAGCGTCTTCCTACGAGCAGTACTTC,CASSLGLAGASSYEQYF
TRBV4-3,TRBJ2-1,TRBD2,TGCGCCAGCAGCCAAGAACTAGCGGCCTACAATGAGCAGTTCTTC,CASSQELAAYNEQFF
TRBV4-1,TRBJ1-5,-,TGCGCCAGCAGCCAAGGTTTGAAGGGAGGCATAGGGCGGCCCCAGCATTTT,CASSQGLKGGIGRPQHF
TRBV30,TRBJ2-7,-,TGTGCCTGGAGTTCCGGACAGTCCTACGAGCAGTACTTC,CAWSSGQSYEQYF
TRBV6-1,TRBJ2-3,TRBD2,TGTGCCAGCAGTGAACTAGCGGGGGGGCCAGATACGCAGTATTTT,CASSELAGGPDTQYF
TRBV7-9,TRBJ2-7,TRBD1,TGTGCCAGCAGCTTAACGGACAGGGGAGGCGAGCAGTACTTC,CASSLTDRGGEQYF